The 12 T cell receptor beta chains reported below all come from one sample, sequenced in a study of T cells after yellow fever vaccination (dated by TCRdb to the late 2010s). The treatment or condition label on this specimen signifies: live attenuated yellow fever vaccine strain. Receptor libraries were prepared by 5' RACE. This sample was sequenced with an Illumina HiSeq 2500. Clones were called with MiXCR by TCRdb after fastp trimmed the public reads at Q25, and only in-frame beta chains were retained. Under each unique CDR3 protein, matching rows form one entry showing the most common genes and DNA. This sample has about 360,000 distinct CDR3 sequences in its table, and 6% to 8% of those were observed once. The ten largest clones capture 15% of the sample. Source: PBMCs, taken 5 days after the yellow fever booster vaccination. Every receptor here comes from a man under 40 who received the YFV17D yellow fever vaccine.

The chain uses TRBV20-1 and TRBJ2-7; the match to TRBD1 covers 8 bases. After removal of 0 bases from V and 4 bases from J, the junction contained 5 bases not matched to a gene. This CDR3 comprises 14 residues. The V gene's germline CDR1 is DFQATT and CDR2 SNEGSKA (reference sequence). CDR3: CSARDWTGQYEQYF. For the CDR3, the DNA is TGCAGTGCTAGAGATTGGACAGGGCAGTACGAGCAGTACTTC.

This clonotype was counted only a few times. V gene TRBV29-1 combines with J gene TRBJ2-3, with 10 nucleotides matching TRBD1. Germline V gene sequence: CDR1 SQVTM, CDR2 ANQGSEA. Germline trimming cut 5 bases from V and 2 bases from J; bases unmatched to any gene: 13. This CDR3 has 17 residues. CDR3 sequence reads: CSVRGGTGVYITDTQYF. The CDR3 DNA follows: TGCAGCGTTCGAGGCGGGACAGGGGTTTATATCACAGATACGCAGTATTTT.

This CDR3 is CASSSRRGRATSTDTQYF. The CDR3 DNA is TGTGCCAGCAGTTCCCGTCGCGGGAGGGCGACATCCACAGATACGCAGTATTTT. The rearrangement links TRBV27 to TRBJ2-3; 9 bases agree with TRBD2. The CDR3 spans 18 residues. CDR1 is MNHEY, CDR2 SMNVEV, per germline (reference sequence). Losses at the gene ends were 4 bases for V and 2 bases for J; bases not matched to a gene: 13.

The chain has TRBV2 and TRBJ2-1; D possibly corresponds to TRBD1 (5 bases). The germline gives CDR1 SNHLY, CDR2 FYNNEI. This CDR3 comprises 18 residues. V lost 5 bases and J 1 base, leaving 21 bases between the germline ends. CDR3 bases: TGTGCCAGCAGTTTCAGTGGTAGGGGAATAAGTTCCTACAATGAGCAGTTCTTC. This translates into CASSFSGRGISSYNEQFF.

Only a few counts were recorded for this clonotype. V usage is TRBV7-2 and J usage is TRBJ2-2, with a possible D match to TRBD1 (6 bases). Trimming stripped 6 bases from V and 0 bases from J, with 14 bases between. The CDR3 extends over 16 amino acids. The germline V gene has CDR1 SGHTA and CDR2 FQGNSA. CDR3 sequence: CASRSPGTTNTGELFF. The CDR3 coding sequence is TGTGCCAGCAGGTCACCGGGGACAACGAACACCGGGGAGCTGTTTTTT.

This clonotype was recorded a few times. The gene calls are TRBV6-1 and TRBJ2-7; a possible D gene is TRBD2 (6 bases). The length of the CDR3 is 14 residues. Per the germline V gene, CDR1 is MNHNS and CDR2 is SASEGT. V gave up 6 bases and J gave up 0 bases, with 12 bases separating them. The CDR3 DNA sequence: TGTGCCAGCAGGAGCGGGCCTAGCTCCTACGAGCAGTACTTC. Translated, it gives CASRSGPSSYEQYF.

J is TRBJ2-7 and V is TRBV6-6; 7 bases line up with TRBD2. CDR1 MNHNY and CDR2 SVGAGI come from the germline V gene (reference sequence). Germline trimming cut 2 bases from V and 2 bases from J; bases unmatched to any gene: 0. This CDR3 has 13 residues. DNA for the CDR3: TGTGCCAGCAGTTACGCGGGGGCCTACGAGCAGTACTTC. It yields the protein CASSYAGAYEQYF.

In its sample, this clonotype was seen many times. The chain uses TRBV29-1 and TRBJ2-5; 8 bases fit TRBD2. This CDR3 has 13 amino acids. V was pared by 5 bases and J by 5 bases, with 7 bases of the junction left unmatched. Per germline, CDR1 SQVTM and CDR2 ANQGSEA. Written as DNA, the CDR3 is TGCAGCGTTAGCGGGAGTAGAAAGGAGACCCAGTACTTC. Translating gives CSVSGSRKETQYF. Complete variable domain (other parts from reference TRBV29-1 and TRBJ2-5): SAVISQKPSRDICQRGTSLTIQCQVDSQVTMMFWYRQQPGQSLTLIATANQGSEATYESGFVIDKFPISRPNLTFSTLTVSNMSPEDSSIYLCSVSGSRKETQYFGPGTRLLVL.

Only a few counts were recorded for this clonotype. The chain uses TRBV6-5 and TRBJ1-2; D is unresolved. Germline assignment: CDR1 MNHEY and CDR2 SVGAGI. This CDR3 is built from 12 residues. V lost 8 bases, J lost 4 bases, and 11 bases lay in between. For the CDR3, the DNA is TGTGCCAGCCAATCGCAAGGCTATGGCTACACCTTC. Encoded protein: CASQSQGYGYTF.

The chain has TRBV5-1 and TRBJ2-2, with unresolved D. The CDR3 loop spans 14 amino acids. The V gene lost 3 bases and the J gene lost 3 bases, with 9 bases spanning the gap. Germline CDR1 and CDR2: SGHRS and YFSETQ. The CDR3 DNA reads as TGCGCCAGCAGCTCGATTGCAGACACCGGGGAGCTGTTTTTT. Translated, it gives CASSSIADTGELFF.

This clonotype was seen many times. This chain connects TRBV28 to TRBJ2-2, with a weak D call TRBD2 (6 bases). The CDR3 totals 17 residues. Trimming removed 2 bases from V and 4 bases from J, with 17 bases in between. Germline CDR1 and CDR2: MDHEN and SYDVKM. The CDR3 sequence: CASSLTMRGWGTGELFF. The CDR3 DNA is TGTGCCAGCAGTTTAACGATGCGGGGCTGGGGCACCGGGGAGCTGTTTTTT.

The chain has TRBV7-9 and TRBJ2-3; perhaps TRBD1 as D (5 bases). Germline V gene sequence: CDR1 SEHNR, CDR2 FQNEAQ (reference sequence). The CDR3 is 14 residues long. The germline V and J ends were trimmed by 2 bases and 2 bases, with 8 bases remaining between them. CDR3 DNA sequence: TGTGCCAGCAGCTTATCAGGGCTCACAGATACGCAGTATTTT. Amino acid sequence: CASSLSGLTDTQYF.